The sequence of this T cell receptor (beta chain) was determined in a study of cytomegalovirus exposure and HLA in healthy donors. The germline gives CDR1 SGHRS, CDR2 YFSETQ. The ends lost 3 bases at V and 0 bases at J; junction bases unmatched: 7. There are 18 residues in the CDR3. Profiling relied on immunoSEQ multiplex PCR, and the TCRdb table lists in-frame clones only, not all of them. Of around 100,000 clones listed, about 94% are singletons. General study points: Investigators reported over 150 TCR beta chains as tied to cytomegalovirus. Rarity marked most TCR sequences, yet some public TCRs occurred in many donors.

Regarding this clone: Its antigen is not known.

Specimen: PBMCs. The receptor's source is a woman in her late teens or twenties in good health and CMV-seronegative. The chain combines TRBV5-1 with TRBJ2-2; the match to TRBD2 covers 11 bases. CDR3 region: CASSWGTSGGPNTGELFF. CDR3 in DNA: TGCGCCAGCAGCTGGGGGACTAGCGGAGGGCCGAACACCGGGGAGCTGTTTTTT.